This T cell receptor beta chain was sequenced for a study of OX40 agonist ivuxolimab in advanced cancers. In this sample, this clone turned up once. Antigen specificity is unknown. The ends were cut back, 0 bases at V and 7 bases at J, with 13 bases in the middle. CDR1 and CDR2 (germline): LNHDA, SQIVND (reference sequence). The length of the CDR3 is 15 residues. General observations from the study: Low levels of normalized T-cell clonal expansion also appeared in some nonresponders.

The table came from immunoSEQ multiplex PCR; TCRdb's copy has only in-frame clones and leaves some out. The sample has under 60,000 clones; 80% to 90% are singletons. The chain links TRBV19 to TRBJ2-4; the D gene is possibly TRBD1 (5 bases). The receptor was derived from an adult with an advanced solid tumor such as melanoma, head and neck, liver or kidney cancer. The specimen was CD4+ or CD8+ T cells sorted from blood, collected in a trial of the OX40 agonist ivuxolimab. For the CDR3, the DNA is TGTGCCAGTAGTATAGAAGGGGCTAGAGGTAACATTCAGTACTTC. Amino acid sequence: CASSIEGARGNIQYF.